This TCR beta chain was identified during a study of blood T cells in healthy people across ages. The CDR3 spans 14 residues. Between the trimmed V and J ends, which lost 4 bases and 0 bases, there was a span of 8 bases. Germline assignment: CDR1 SGHAT and CDR2 FQNNGV. A second PCR of about 6 to 12 cycles used a sample-barcoded 5' primer and a J-beta primer mix. One entry per CDR3 protein, called by TCRdb with MiXCR from the 5' RACE reads. The table includes about 640,000 distinct CDR3 sequences, roughly 58% detected once. Details on this clonotype: Antigen unknown.

Study-level results: As age increased, TCR beta diversity per million T cells fell in a roughly linear fashion. Higher diversity, along with more naive CD4+ cells, distinguished long-lived donors from aged donors. Possibly, changes in expanded clonotypes were confounded because donor CMV status was unknown.

Each sample yielded at least 6 million isolated PBMCs. The receptor was isolated from a man aged 55 to 70 in good health. The sequenced sample was blood. V and J are TRBV11-2 and TRBJ2-3; no clear D. The CDR3 reads CASSSPISTDTQYF. Written as DNA, the CDR3 is TGTGCCAGCAGCTCCCCTATTAGCACAGATACGCAGTATTTT. Full variable domain (missing parts from reference TRBV11-2 and TRBJ2-3): EAGVAQSPRYKIIEKRQSVAFWCNPISGHATLYWYQQILGQGPKLLIQFQNNGVVDDSQLPKDRFSAERLKGVDSTLKIQPAKLEDSAVYLCASSSPISTDTQYFGPGTRLTVL.